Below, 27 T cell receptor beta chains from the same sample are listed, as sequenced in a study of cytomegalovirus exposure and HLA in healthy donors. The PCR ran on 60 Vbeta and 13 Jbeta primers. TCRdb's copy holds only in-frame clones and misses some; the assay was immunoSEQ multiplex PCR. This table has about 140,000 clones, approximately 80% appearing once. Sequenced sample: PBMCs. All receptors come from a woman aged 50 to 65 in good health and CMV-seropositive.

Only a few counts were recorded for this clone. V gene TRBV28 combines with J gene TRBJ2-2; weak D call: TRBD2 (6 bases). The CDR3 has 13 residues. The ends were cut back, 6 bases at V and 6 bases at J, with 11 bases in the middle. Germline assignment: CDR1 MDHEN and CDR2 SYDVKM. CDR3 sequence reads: CASSGSKAGELFF. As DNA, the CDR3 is TGTGCCAGCAGCGGGAGTAAAGCCGGGGAGCTGTTTTTT. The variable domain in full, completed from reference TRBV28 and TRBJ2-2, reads DVKVTQSSRYLVKRTGEKVFLECVQDMDHENMFWYRQDPGLGLRLIYFSYDVKMKEKGDIPEGYSVSREKKERFSLILESASTNQTSMYLCASSGSKAGELFFGEGSRLTVL.

CDR3 loop: CASSLDSTGELFF. The CDR3 DNA reads as TGTGCCAGCAGTTTGGACTCGACCGGGGAGCTGTTTTTT. This chain links TRBV28 with TRBJ2-2, with D possibly being TRBD2 (5 bases). Trimming took 3 bases from V and 5 from J, leaving 7 bases between them. The CDR3 runs 13 residues. Germline CDR1 is MDHEN and CDR2 is SYDVKM.

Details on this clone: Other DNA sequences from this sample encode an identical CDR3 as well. CDR3 sequence: CASSLNRGTEAFF. The CDR3 DNA reads as TGTGCCAGCAGCCTTAACCGGGGCACTGAAGCTTTCTTT. The chain joins TRBV7-3 to TRBJ1-1; D ambiguous. V gave up 5 bases and J gave up 4 bases, with 11 bases separating them. The CDR3 spans 13 residues. Germline loops: CDR1 SGHTA, CDR2 FQGTGA.

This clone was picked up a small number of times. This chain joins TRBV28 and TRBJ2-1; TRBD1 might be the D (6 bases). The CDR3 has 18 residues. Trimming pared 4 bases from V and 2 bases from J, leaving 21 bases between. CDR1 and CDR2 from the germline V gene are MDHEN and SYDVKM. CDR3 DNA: TGTGCCAGCAGTTCCCCGAGTATGGGGGCGCTAACCTACAATGAGCAGTTCTTC. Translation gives CASSSPSMGALTYNEQFF.

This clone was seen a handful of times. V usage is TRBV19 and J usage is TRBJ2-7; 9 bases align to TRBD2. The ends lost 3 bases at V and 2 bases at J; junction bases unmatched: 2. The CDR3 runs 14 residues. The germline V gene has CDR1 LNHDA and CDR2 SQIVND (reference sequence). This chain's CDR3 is CASSMRGGTYEQYF. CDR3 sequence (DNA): TGTGCCAGTAGTATGCGGGGGGGGACCTACGAGCAGTACTTC.

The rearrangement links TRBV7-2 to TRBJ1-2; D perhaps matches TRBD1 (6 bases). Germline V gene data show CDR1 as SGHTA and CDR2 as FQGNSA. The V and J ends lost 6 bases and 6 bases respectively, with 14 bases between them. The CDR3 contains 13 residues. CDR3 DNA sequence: TGTGCCAGCAGAAGAAACAGGGTAGATGGCTACACCTTC. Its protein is CASRRNRVDGYTF.

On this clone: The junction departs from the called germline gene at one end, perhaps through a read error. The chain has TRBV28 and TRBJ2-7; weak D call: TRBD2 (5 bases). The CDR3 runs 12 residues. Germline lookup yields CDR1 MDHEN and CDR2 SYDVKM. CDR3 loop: CASRNSGGSGDF. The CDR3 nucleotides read TGTGCCAGCAGGAATTCGGGCGGGTCAGGCGACTTC.

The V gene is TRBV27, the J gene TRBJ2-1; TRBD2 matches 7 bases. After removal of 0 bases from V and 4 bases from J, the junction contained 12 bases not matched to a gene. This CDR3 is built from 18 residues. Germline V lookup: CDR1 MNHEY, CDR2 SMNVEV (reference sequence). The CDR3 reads CASSLSRPGASGYNEQFF. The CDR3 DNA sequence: TGTGCCAGCAGTTTATCGAGGCCCGGGGCTAGCGGATACAATGAGCAGTTCTTC.

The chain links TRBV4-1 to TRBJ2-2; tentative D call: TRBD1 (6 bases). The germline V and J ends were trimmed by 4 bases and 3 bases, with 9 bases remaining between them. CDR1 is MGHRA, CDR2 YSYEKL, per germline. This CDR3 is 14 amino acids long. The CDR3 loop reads CASSPTGYTGELFF. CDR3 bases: TGCGCCAGCAGCCCCACAGGGTACACCGGGGAGCTGTTTTTT.

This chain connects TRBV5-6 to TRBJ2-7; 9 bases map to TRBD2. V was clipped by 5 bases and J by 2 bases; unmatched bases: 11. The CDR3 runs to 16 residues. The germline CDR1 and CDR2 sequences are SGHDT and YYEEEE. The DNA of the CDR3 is TGTGCCAGCAGGAGGCTAGCGGGGTCGGCGCCCTACGAGCAGTACTTC. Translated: CASRRLAGSAPYEQYF.

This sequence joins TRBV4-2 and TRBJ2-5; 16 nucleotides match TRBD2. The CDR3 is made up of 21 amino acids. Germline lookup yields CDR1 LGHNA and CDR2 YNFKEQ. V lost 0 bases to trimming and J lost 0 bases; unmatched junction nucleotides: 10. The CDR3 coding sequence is TGTGCCAGCAGCCAAGATTTGGGACTAGCGGGGGGGAACTTGTACCAAGAGACCCAGTACTTC. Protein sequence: CASSQDLGLAGGNLYQETQYF.

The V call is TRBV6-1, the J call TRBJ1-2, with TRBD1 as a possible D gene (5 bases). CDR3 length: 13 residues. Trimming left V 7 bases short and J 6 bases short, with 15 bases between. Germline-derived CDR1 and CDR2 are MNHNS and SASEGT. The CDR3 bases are TGTGCCAGCACTCTTCGCAGGGAGGATGGCTACACCTTC. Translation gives CASTLRREDGYTF.

CDR3 DNA sequence: TGCAGCGGGGGGAGGGGCCAGGACACTGAAGCTTTCTTT. Translated, it gives CSGGRGQDTEAFF. V usage is TRBV29-1 and J usage is TRBJ1-1, with D possibly TRBD1 on 5 matching bases. CDR3 length equals 13 residues. V was pared by 7 bases and J by 3 bases, with 15 bases between. Germline CDR1 reads SQVTM; CDR2 reads ANQGSEA.

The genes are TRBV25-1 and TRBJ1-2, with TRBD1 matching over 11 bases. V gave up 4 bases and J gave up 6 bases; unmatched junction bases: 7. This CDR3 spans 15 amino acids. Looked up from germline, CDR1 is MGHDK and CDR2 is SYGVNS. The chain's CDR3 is CASSVGQGARHGYTF. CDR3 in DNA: TGTGCCAGCAGTGTCGGACAGGGGGCGAGGCATGGCTACACCTTC.

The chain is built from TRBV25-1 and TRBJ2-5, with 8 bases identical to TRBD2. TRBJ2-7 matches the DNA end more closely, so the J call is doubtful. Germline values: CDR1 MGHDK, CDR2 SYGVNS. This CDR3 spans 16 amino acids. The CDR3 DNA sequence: TGTGCCAGCAGTGAATCGGGGGGGATCGGGTCCTACGAGCAGTACTTC. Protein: CASSESGGIGSYEQYF.

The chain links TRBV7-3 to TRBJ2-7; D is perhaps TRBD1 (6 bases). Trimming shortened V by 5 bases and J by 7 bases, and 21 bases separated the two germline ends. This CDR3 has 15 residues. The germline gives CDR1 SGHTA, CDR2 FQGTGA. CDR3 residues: CASSHSGQQAGEQYF. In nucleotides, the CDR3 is TGTGCCAGCAGCCATTCCGGACAGCAGGCAGGAGAGCAGTACTTC. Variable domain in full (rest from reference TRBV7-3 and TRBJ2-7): GAGVSQTPSNKVTEKGKYVELRCDPISGHTALYWYRQSLGQGPEFLIYFQGTGAADDSGLPNDRFFAVRPEGSVSTLKIQRTERGDSAVYLCASSHSGQQAGEQYFGPGTRLTVT.

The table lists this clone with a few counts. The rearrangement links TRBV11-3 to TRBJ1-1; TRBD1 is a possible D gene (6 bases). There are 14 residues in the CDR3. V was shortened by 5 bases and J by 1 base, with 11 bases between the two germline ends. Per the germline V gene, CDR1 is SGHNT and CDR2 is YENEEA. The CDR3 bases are TGTGCCAGCAGCCTATCGGGACAGAACACTGAAGCTTTCTTT. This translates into CASSLSGQNTEAFF.

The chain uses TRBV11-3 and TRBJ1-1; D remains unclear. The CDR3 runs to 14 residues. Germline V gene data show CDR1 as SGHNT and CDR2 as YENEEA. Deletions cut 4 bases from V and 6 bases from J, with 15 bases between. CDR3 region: CASSSGDYPAEAFF. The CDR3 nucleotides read TGTGCCAGCAGCTCAGGTGATTACCCCGCTGAAGCTTTCTTT. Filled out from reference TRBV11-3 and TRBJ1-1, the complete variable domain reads EAGVVQSPRYKIIEKKQPVAFWCNPISGHNTLYWYLQNLGQGPELLIRYENEEAVDDSQLPKDRFSAERLKGVDSTLKIQPAELGDSAVYLCASSSGDYPAEAFFGQGTRLTVV.

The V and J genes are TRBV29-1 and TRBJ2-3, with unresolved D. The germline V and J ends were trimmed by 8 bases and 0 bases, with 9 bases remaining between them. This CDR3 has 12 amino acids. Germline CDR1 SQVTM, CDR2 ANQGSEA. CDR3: CSLRSSTDTQYF. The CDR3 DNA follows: TGCAGCCTCAGGTCTAGCACAGATACGCAGTATTTT.

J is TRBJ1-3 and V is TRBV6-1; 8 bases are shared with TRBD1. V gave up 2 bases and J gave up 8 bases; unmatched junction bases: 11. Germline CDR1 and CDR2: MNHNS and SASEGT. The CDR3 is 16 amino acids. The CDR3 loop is CASSEQWAGGHDTIYF. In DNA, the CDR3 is TGTGCCAGCAGTGAACAGTGGGCAGGGGGCCATGACACCATATATTTT.

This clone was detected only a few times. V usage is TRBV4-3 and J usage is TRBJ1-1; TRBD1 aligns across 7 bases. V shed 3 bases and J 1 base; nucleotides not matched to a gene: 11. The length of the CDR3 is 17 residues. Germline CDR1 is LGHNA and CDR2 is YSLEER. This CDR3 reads CASSQDPAGGGNTEAFF. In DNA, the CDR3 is TGCGCCAGCAGCCAGGACCCGGCAGGGGGTGGGAACACTGAAGCTTTCTTT.

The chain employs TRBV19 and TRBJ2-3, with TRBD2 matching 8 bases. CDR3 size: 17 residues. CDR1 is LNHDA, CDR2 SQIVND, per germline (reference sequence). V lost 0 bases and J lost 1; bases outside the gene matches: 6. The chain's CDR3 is CASSIDHAAGGTDTQYF. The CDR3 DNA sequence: TGTGCCAGTAGTATAGATCATGCAGCGGGGGGCACAGATACGCAGTATTTT.

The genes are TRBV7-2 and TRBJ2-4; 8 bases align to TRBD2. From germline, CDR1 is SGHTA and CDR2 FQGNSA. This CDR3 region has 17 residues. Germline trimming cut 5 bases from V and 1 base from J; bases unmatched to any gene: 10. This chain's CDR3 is CASSVAASGWAKNIQYF. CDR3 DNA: TGTGCCAGCAGCGTCGCCGCTAGCGGGTGGGCCAAAAACATTCAGTACTTC.

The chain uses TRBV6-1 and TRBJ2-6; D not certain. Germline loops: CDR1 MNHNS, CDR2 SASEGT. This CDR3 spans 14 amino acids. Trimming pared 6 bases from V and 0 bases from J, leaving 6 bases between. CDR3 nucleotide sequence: TGTGCCAGCAGGAGAAGCTCTGGGGCCAACGTCCTGACTTTC. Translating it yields CASRRSSGANVLTF.

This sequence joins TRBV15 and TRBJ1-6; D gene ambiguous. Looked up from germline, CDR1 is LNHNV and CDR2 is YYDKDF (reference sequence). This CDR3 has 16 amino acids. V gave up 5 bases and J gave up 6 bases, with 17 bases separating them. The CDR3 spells CATSRNLLSSNSPLHF. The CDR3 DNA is TGTGCCACCAGCCGAAACCTTTTATCGAGTAATTCACCCCTCCACTTT. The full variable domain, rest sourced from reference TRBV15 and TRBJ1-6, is DAMVIQNPRYQVTQFGKPVTLSCSQTLNHNVMYWYQQKSSQAPKLLFHYYDKDFNNEADTPDNFQSRRPNTSFCFLDIRSPGLGDTAMYLCATSRNLLSSNSPLHFGNGTRLTVT.

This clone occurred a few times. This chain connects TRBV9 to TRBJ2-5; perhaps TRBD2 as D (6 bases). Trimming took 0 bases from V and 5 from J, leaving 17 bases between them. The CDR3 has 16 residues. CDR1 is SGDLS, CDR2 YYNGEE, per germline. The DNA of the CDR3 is TGTGCCAGCAGCGTAGGAGGACGGGGGTTGTCGGAGACCCAGTACTTC. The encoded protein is CASSVGGRGLSETQYF.

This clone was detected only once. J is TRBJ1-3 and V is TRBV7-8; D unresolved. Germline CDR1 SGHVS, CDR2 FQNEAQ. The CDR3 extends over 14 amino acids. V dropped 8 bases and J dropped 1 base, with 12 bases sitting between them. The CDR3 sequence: CASGERGSGNTIYF. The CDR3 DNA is TGTGCCAGCGGCGAACGAGGATCTGGAAACACCATATATTTT.